A selection of T cell receptor beta chains follows, all from one sample in a study of identical twins. Each CDR3 protein is one row after TCRdb ran MiXCR on the 5' RACE reads. The profile shows just over 450,000 distinct CDR3 sequences, 12% to 15% of them singletons. This sample also belongs to another study, concerning yellow fever vaccine responses in identical twins.

Sequenced input: CD4+ T cells sorted from blood. Source of these receptors: a woman between 18 and 30 years old in good health. CDR3s include the opening cysteine and the closing phenylalanine or tryptophan. A D gene is named only where the DNA matches it firmly. Some rows have no size entry. The others give once, few or many, or a class for an expanded clone.

CDR3aa | CDR3nt | abundance | d_gene | j_gene | v_gene
CASSLRGSDATQYF | TGCGCCAGCAGCTTGCGGGGGTCCGATGCTACGCAGTATTTT | few | NA | TRBJ2-3 | TRBV5-1
CASSLSGRGLHIQYF | TGTGCCAGCAGCTTAAGCGGCAGGGGGCTTCACATTCAGTACTTC | NA | TRBD1 | TRBJ2-4 | TRBV7-2
CASSRQGEGTDTQYF | TGTGCCAGCAGCCGACAGGGGGAGGGCACAGATACGCAGTATTTT | few | TRBD1 | TRBJ2-3 | TRBV11-2
CSANGLAGETQYF | TGCAGTGCCAACGGACTAGCGGGAGAGACCCAGTACTTC | NA | TRBD2 | TRBJ2-5 | TRBV20-1
CASSLGGQRLGMPSEQYF | TGCGCCAGCAGCTTGGGGGGACAGCGACTAGGGATGCCCTCCGAGCAGTACTTC | NA | NA | TRBJ2-7 | TRBV5-1
CATSRDRVYTEAFF | TGTGCCACCAGCAGGGACAGGGTGTACACTGAAGCTTTCTTT | NA | TRBD1 | TRBJ1-1 | TRBV15
CASSFSGRDTYNEQFF | TGTGCCAGCAGCTTCTCGGGACGCGACACCTACAATGAGCAGTTCTTC | few | NA | TRBJ2-1 | TRBV12-3/TRBV12-4
CAFSPIKGAGVRVQETQYF | TGTGCCTTCAGTCCAATCAAGGGGGCGGGAGTGCGGGTCCAAGAGACCCAGTACTTC | NA | NA | TRBJ2-5 | TRBV3-1
CASSETAADSKSYGYTF | TGTGCCAGCAGTGAGACGGCGGCAGACTCCAAGAGCTATGGCTACACCTTC | NA | NA | TRBJ1-2 | TRBV28
CATGQGGDYPRTDTQYF | TGTGCCACGGGACAGGGCGGAGACTACCCTCGCACAGATACGCAGTATTTT | NA | TRBD1 | TRBJ2-3 | TRBV24-1
CASSPLVGGTDTQYF | TGTGCCAGCAGCCCTCTAGTGGGAGGTACAGATACGCAGTATTTT | NA | NA | TRBJ2-3 | TRBV12-3/TRBV12-4
CASSSRDGPTQYF | TGCGCCAGCAGCTCAAGGGACGGACCTACGCAGTATTTT | few | NA | TRBJ2-3 | TRBV5-1
CASSLLPSGIGNEQFF | TGTGCCAGCAGTTTATTGCCTAGCGGCATTGGCAATGAGCAGTTCTTC | NA | TRBD2 | TRBJ2-1 | TRBV12-3/TRBV12-4
CASTPGGYLETQYF | TGTGCCAGCACCCCTGGCGGGTACCTAGAGACCCAGTACTTC | NA | NA | TRBJ2-5 | TRBV28
CASSLWFSGANVLTF | TGTGCCAGCAGTCTATGGTTCTCTGGGGCCAACGTCCTGACTTTC | NA | NA | TRBJ2-6 | TRBV28
CASSRGLAGEITDTQYF | TGTGCCAGCAGCCGGGGACTAGCGGGGGAGATCACAGATACGCAGTATTTT | many | TRBD2 | TRBJ2-3 | TRBV4-2
CASRNTGTRGETQYF | TGTGCCAGCAGAAATACCGGGACTAGAGGAGAGACCCAGTACTTC | few | TRBD2 | TRBJ2-5 | TRBV6-1
CASSQPGTGGSGEQYF | TGTGCCAGCAGCCAACCCGGGACAGGGGGCTCGGGCGAGCAGTACTTC | few | TRBD1 | TRBJ2-7 | TRBV4-2
CASTAATSGRGYEQFF | TGTGCCAGCACCGCTGCCACTAGCGGGAGAGGGTATGAGCAGTTCTTC | few | TRBD2 | TRBJ2-1 | TRBV25-1
CAREGLDTDTQYF | TGTGCCAGAGAGGGTCTTGACACAGATACGCAGTATTTT | NA | NA | TRBJ2-3 | TRBV21-1
CASSRAGRADTQYF | TGTGCCAGCAGCCGGGCCGGGAGGGCAGATACGCAGTATTTT | few | TRBD2 | TRBJ2-3 | TRBV11-2
CASTRTHNYEQYF | TGTGCCAGCACGCGGACTCACAACTACGAGCAGTACTTC | NA | NA | TRBJ2-7 | TRBV6-1
CASSGYDYEQYF | TGTGCCAGCAGTGGTTACGACTACGAGCAGTACTTC | many | NA | TRBJ2-7 | TRBV25-1
CASQALAGALSTDTQYF | TGTGCCAGCCAGGCGCTAGCGGGGGCCTTAAGCACAGATACGCAGTATTTT | NA | TRBD2 | TRBJ2-3 | TRBV19
CSAGHRISTDTQYF | TGCAGTGCTGGGCACAGGATAAGCACAGATACGCAGTATTTT | few | NA | TRBJ2-3 | TRBV20-1
CAISDQVRAGSTDTQYF | TGTGCCATCAGTGACCAAGTACGTGCGGGAAGCACAGATACGCAGTATTTT | few | NA | TRBJ2-3 | TRBV10-3
CASSVEVSYNEQFF | TGTGCCAGCAGCGTAGAAGTTTCCTACAATGAGCAGTTCTTC | few | NA | TRBJ2-1 | TRBV9
CASSETTVHIQYF | TGTGCCAGCAGTGAAACGACAGTTCACATTCAGTACTTC | NA | NA | TRBJ2-4 | TRBV6-1
CASSLTRVGGADTQYF | TGTGCCAGCAGCTTGACTAGGGTTGGCGGGGCAGATACGCAGTATTTT | few | NA | TRBJ2-3 | TRBV11-2
CASSSKGASRHYGYTF | TGTGCCAGCAGCTCGAAGGGGGCAAGTCGCCACTATGGCTACACCTTC | NA | TRBD1 | TRBJ1-2 | TRBV11-2
CASSQRQGVRDTQYF | TGTGCCAGCAGCCAAAGACAGGGGGTGCGAGATACGCAGTATTTT | NA | TRBD1 | TRBJ2-3 | TRBV3-1
CASTQPGSDTQYF | TGTGCCAGCACCCAACCTGGGTCAGATACGCAGTATTTT | few | NA | TRBJ2-3 | TRBV6-1
CASSGVHRGQRTDTQYF | TGTGCCAGCTCAGGAGTACACAGGGGGCAGCGTACAGATACGCAGTATTTT | NA | TRBD1 | TRBJ2-3 | TRBV18
CASRAIGGNTEAFF | TGTGCCAGCAGGGCTATCGGAGGGAACACTGAAGCTTTCTTT | few | NA | TRBJ1-1 | TRBV12-3/TRBV12-4
CASKSSGSSYEQYF | TGTGCCAGCAAATCATCGGGCAGTTCCTACGAGCAGTACTTC | few | NA | TRBJ2-7 | TRBV12-3/TRBV12-4
CCARGGAGPTSSYEQYF | TGCTGTGCTAGAGGTGGCGCGGGGCCCACTTCCTCCTACGAGCAGTACTTC | few | NA | TRBJ2-7 | TRBV20-1
CASSASRGGRETQYF | TGTGCCAGCAGCGCGAGTCGGGGCGGGAGAGAGACCCAGTACTTC | NA | TRBD2 | TRBJ2-5 | TRBV2
CASSLGTSGRAYNEQFF | TGCGCCAGCAGCTTGGGGACTAGCGGGAGGGCGTACAATGAGCAGTTCTTC | few | TRBD2 | TRBJ2-1 | TRBV5-1
CASSYSWTEGNEQFF | TGTGCCAGCAGTTACTCGTGGACTGAGGGGAATGAGCAGTTCTTC | once | NA | TRBJ2-1 | TRBV6-5
CSARDRTSGKYEQYF | TGCAGTGCTAGAGACCGGACTAGCGGGAAGTACGAGCAGTACTTC | NA | TRBD2 | TRBJ2-7 | TRBV20-1
CASRRPGTENNEQFF | TGTGCCAGCAGACGCCCCGGGACGGAAAACAATGAGCAGTTCTTC | few | NA | TRBJ2-1 | TRBV6-1
CASSLLSQNTEAFF | TGCGCCAGCAGCTTACTCTCACAGAACACTGAAGCTTTCTTT | few | NA | TRBJ1-1 | TRBV5-1
CASSEARGGGRGEQYF | TGTGCCAGCAGTGAAGCTAGGGGTGGGGGGCGCGGCGAGCAGTACTTC | NA | NA | TRBJ2-7 | TRBV6-1
CASSLGWGQNTEAFF | TGTGCCAGCAGCTTAGGGTGGGGGCAGAACACTGAAGCTTTCTTT | NA | NA | TRBJ1-1 | TRBV7-8
CASSQGSGLAGWDTQYF | TGCGCCAGCAGCCAAGGTTCGGGACTAGCGGGATGGGATACGCAGTATTTT | few | TRBD2 | TRBJ2-3 | TRBV4-1
CASSVDRPLLSSPPEQFF | TGTGCCAGCAGCGTCGACAGGCCGCTACTATCCTCTCCCCCTGAGCAGTTCTTC | NA | NA | TRBJ2-1 | TRBV2
CASSYSTGYTF | TGTGCCAGCAGTTACTCAACTGGCTACACCTTC | few | NA | TRBJ1-2 | TRBV28
CAIKPGGAGVANTGELFF | TGTGCCATCAAGCCTGGAGGAGCGGGGGTCGCGAACACCGGGGAGCTGTTTTTT | NA | TRBD2 | TRBJ2-2 | TRBV10-3